The present entry profiles one TCR beta chain with its context. The V segment lost 5 bases and the J segment 6 bases; nucleotides outside the gene matches: 7. Germline V lookup: CDR1 MNHEY, CDR2 SMNVEV (reference sequence). This CDR3 has 14 residues. The entry originates in a study of OX40 agonist ivuxolimab in advanced cancers. Using immunoSEQ multiplex PCR, the repertoire was profiled, and TCRdb retains in-frame clones only, with some absent. The sample gives about 25,000 clones, 86% of which show up once; less than 50% is in the top ten. The specimen comprised CD4+ or CD8+ T cells sorted from blood, sampled in a trial of the OX40 agonist ivuxolimab. The receptor comes from an adult with an advanced solid tumor such as melanoma, head and neck, liver or kidney cancer. The chain carries TRBV27 and TRBJ1-5, with 7 bases matching TRBD1. For the CDR3, the DNA is TGTGCCAGCAGTCTAACAGGGGTTCTTCAGCCCCAGCATTTT. Its translation: CASSLTGVLQPQHF.